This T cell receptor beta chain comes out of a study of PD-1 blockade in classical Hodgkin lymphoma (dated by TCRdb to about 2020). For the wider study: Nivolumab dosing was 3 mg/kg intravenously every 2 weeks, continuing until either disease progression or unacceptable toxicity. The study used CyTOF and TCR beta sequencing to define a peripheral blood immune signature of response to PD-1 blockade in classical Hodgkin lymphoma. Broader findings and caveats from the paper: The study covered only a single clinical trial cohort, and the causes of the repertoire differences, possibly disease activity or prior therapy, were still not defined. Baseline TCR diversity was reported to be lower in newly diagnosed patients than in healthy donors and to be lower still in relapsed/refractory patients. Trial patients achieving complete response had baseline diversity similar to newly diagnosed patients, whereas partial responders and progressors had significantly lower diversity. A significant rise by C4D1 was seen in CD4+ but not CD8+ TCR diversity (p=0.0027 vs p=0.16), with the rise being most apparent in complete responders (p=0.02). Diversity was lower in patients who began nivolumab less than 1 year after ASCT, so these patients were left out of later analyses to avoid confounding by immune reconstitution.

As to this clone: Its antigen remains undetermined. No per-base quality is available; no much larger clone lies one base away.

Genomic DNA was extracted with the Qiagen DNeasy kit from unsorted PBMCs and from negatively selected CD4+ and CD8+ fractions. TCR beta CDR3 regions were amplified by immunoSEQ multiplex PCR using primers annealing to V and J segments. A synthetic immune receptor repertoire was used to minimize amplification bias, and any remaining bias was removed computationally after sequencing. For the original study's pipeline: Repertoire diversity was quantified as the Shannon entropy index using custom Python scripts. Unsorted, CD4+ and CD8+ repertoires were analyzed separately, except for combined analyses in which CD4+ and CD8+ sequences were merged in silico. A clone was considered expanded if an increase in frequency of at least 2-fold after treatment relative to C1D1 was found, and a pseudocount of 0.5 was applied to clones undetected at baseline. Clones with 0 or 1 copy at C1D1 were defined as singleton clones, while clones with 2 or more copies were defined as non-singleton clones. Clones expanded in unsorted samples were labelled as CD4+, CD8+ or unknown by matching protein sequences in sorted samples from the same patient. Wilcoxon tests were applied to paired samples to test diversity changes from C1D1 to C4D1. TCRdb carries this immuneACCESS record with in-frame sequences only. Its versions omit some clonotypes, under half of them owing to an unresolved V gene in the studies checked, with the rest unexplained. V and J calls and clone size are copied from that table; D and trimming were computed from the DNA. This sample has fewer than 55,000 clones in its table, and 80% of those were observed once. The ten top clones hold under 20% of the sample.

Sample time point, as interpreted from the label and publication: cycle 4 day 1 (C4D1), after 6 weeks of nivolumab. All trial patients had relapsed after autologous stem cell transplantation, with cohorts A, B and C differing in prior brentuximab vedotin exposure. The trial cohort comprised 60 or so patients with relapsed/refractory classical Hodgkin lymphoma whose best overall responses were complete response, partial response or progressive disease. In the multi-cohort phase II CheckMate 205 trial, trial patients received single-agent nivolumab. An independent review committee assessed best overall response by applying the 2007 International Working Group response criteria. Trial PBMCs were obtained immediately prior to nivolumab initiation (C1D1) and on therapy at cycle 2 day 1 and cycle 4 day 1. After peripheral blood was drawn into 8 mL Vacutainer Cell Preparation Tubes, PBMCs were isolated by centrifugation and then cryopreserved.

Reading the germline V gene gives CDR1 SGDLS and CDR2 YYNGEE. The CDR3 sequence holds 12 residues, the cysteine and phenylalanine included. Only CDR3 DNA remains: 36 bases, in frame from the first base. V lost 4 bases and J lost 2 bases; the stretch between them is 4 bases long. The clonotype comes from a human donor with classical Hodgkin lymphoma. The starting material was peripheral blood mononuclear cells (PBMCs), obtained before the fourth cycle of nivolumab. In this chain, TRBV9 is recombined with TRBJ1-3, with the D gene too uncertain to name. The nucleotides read TGTGCCAGCAGCCCGGCTGGAAACACCATATATTTT. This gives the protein CASSPAGNTIYF.